A selection of T cell receptor beta chains follows, all from one sample in a study of T cell responses to AZD1222 COVID-19 vaccine. Assay: immunoSEQ multiplex PCR; the TCRdb copy retains only in-frame clones and omits some. The table has fewer than 50,000 clones, about 92% seen once. The input for sequencing was peripheral blood, taken 28 days after the second AZD1222 dose. Receptor source: an adult who received the AZD1222 COVID-19 vaccine. The CDR3 runs from the conserved cysteine through the conserved F or W. Each record gives: clone size, D gene, V gene, J gene, CDR3 DNA, CDR3 protein. The D gene is left open where the match is weak. Clone size is shown for a subset of rows, as once, few, many or a class of expanded clone.

>-|-|TRBV7-2|TRBJ2-1
TGTGCCAGCAGCTTAAGAAACAATGAGCAGTTCTTC
CASSLRNNEQFF
>-|TRBD1|TRBV7-2|TRBJ1-2
TGTGCCAGCAGCCCGCAGGGGGTCCGTCGTGGCTACACCTTC
CASSPQGVRRGYTF
>-|-|TRBV11-2|TRBJ1-1
TGTGCCAGCAGCGACCCTTGGAACACTGAAGCTTTCTTT
CASSDPWNTEAFF
>few|-|TRBV19|TRBJ1-4
TGTGCCAGTAGTCGAGGGAATCCTAATGAAAAACTGTTTTTT
CASSRGNPNEKLFF
>-|-|TRBV5-6|TRBJ2-2
TGTGCCAGCAGCTTGCTATACAGGTTCGCGAACACCGGGGAGCTGTTTTTT
CASSLLYRFANTGELFF
>-|-|TRBV3-1/TRBV3-2|TRBJ1-6
TGTGCCAGCAGCCAAGACTCGTTTTCACCCCTCCACTTT
CASSQDSFSPLHF
>-|-|TRBV9|TRBJ2-1
TGTGCCAGCAGCGTAGCCCCCGCCGAATACAATGAGCAGTTCTTC
CASSVAPAEYNEQFF
>once|-|TRBV6-2/TRBV6-3|TRBJ1-4
TGTGCCAGCAGTTACGACACCGGCAATGAAGAAAAACTGTTTTTT
CASSYDTGNEEKLFF
>-|-|TRBV5-1|TRBJ1-1
TGCGCCAGCAGCTTGGAAAGGGGCACTGAAGCTTTCTTT
CASSLERGTEAFF
>-|-|TRBV7-9|TRBJ1-6
TGTGCCGGCAGCTTCATAGGGGACATGCCCCTCCACTTT
CAGSFIGDMPLHF
>few|TRBD1|TRBV27|TRBJ2-7
TGTGCCAGCAGTTTCTCCGGGACAGGGAGGTACACCTACGAGCAGTACTTC
CASSFSGTGRYTYEQYF
>-|-|TRBV12-3/TRBV12-4|TRBJ1-1
TGTGCCAGCAGTTTCATGACTTCTGAAGCTTTCTTT
CASSFMTSEAFF
>-|TRBD2|TRBV11-3|TRBJ2-2
TGTGCCAGCAGCCGCGGGGGGGCAGGCACCGGGGAGCTGTTTTTT
CASSRGGAGTGELFF
>once|TRBD1|TRBV11-3|TRBJ2-1
TGTGCCAGCAGCTTATTACCGGGACAGGGGAGTGAAAATGAGCAGTTCTTC
CASSLLPGQGSENEQFF
>-|-|TRBV19|TRBJ1-5
TGTGCCAGTAGTATGCTCGGAAGGACGAAGAATCAGCCCCAGCATTTT
CASSMLGRTKNQPQHF
>-|-|TRBV7-8|TRBJ1-5
TGTGCCAGCAGCTTAGTTGCAGGGGGCAATCAGCCCCAGCATTTT
CASSLVAGGNQPQHF
>once|-|TRBV7-2|TRBJ1-2
TGTGCCAGCAGCTTAGAACGGGGTGGCTACACCTTC
CASSLERGGYTF
>-|-|TRBV19|TRBJ1-3
TGTGCCAGTAGTCTGAACTCTGGAAACACCATATATTTT
CASSLNSGNTIYF
>once|-|TRBV12-3/TRBV12-4|TRBJ2-2
TGTGCCAGCAGTTTAAACCCCGGGGAGCTGTTTTTT
CASSLNPGELFF
>-|-|TRBV23-1|TRBJ1-1
TGCGCCAGCAGTCGGGGGGGCAGGCCTGGAGCTACTGAAGCTTTCTTT
CASSRGGRPGATEAFF
>-|-|TRBV10-3|TRBJ1-5
TGTGCCATCAGTGAGTCGGCGTTTCCCGAATATGAGGGCAATCAGCCCCAGCATTTT
CAISESAFPEYEGNQPQHF
>-|TRBD1|TRBV11-2|TRBJ2-2
TGTGCCAGCAGCCCAGGGACAGGGATCACCGGGGAGCTGTTTTTT
CASSPGTGITGELFF
>-|-|TRBV15|TRBJ1-2
TGTGCCACCAGCAGAGAGGCGGCGTCTAACTATGGCTACACCTTC
CATSREAASNYGYTF
>few|-|TRBV5-1|TRBJ2-3
TGCGCCAGCAGCAAGGACAGTCCTACAGATACGCAGTATTTT
CASSKDSPTDTQYF
>few|-|TRBV6-5|TRBJ2-7
TGTGCCAGCAGGGGAGGGGACAGGCGGTACTTC
CASRGGDRRYF
>-|-|TRBV2|TRBJ2-1
TGTGCCAGCAGTGAAGTGGGGGGCGTGATGAATGAGCAGTTCTTC
CASSEVGGVMNEQFF
>-|-|TRBV30|TRBJ1-6
TGTGCCTGGACCTCGGAGTTTGGGCATTCACCCCTCCACTTT
CAWTSEFGHSPLHF